The 21 T cell receptor beta chains below come from one sample, sequenced in a study of identifying expanded T cells in peripheral blood. The repertoire was sequenced with immunoSEQ multiplex PCR; TCRdb's copy has only in-frame clones and lacks some. The table shows about 100,000 clones, with around nine tenths occurring only once. Sample: blood. These receptor sequences come from a person aged 18 to 70 in good health.

The V and J genes are TRBV7-8 and TRBJ1-5; 8 bases fit TRBD1. V was clipped by 5 bases and J by 3 bases; unmatched bases: 12. The CDR3 consists of 17 residues. Looked up from germline, CDR1 is SGHVS and CDR2 is FQNEAQ. CDR3 nucleotide sequence: TGTGCCAGCAGCCCGAGGCCCCGGGACAGGCACAATCAGCCCCAGCATTTT. Protein sequence: CASSPRPRDRHNQPQHF.

V gene TRBV19 combines with J gene TRBJ2-2; possibly TRBD1 or TRBD2 for D (5 bases each). The CDR3 loop spans 16 amino acids. CDR1 and CDR2 from the germline V gene are LNHDA and SQIVND (reference sequence). V lost 1 base to trimming and J lost 4 bases, with 13 bases between them. CDR3 in amino acids: CASSIGRGRSTGELFF. The CDR3 nucleotides are TGTGCCAGTAGTATAGGAAGGGGACGTAGCACCGGGGAGCTGTTTTTT.

The chain carries TRBV7-2 and TRBJ2-3, with 15 bases lining up with TRBD2. CDR1 is SGHTA and CDR2 is FQGNSA in the germline V gene. This CDR3 comprises 18 residues. V was pared by 7 bases and J by 4 bases, with 12 bases of the junction left unmatched. This chain's CDR3 is CASIGGVWTSGRADTQYF. In DNA form, the CDR3 reads TGTGCCAGCATAGGGGGTGTTTGGACTAGCGGGAGGGCAGATACGCAGTATTTT.

The CDR3 DNA follows: TGTGCCAGCAGCCCCACGCGGGATGGAGGGACCCAGTACTTC. Translation gives CASSPTRDGGTQYF. This sequence joins TRBV14 and TRBJ2-5; D might be TRBD2 (6 bases). From germline, CDR1 is SGHDN and CDR2 FVKESK. The CDR3 covers 14 residues. Trimming left V 4 bases short and J 7 bases short, with 16 bases between.

V is TRBV9 and J is TRBJ2-1; 7 nucleotides line up with TRBD2. Germline values: CDR1 SGDLS, CDR2 YYNGEE. This CDR3 comprises 18 residues. The junction had 13 bases not matched to a gene; V was cut back by 0 bases and J by 4 bases. The CDR3 bases are TGTGCCAGCAGCGTAGCGGCGCCCGGGGGGACCCATTACAATGAGCAGTTCTTC. Translation: CASSVAAPGGTHYNEQFF.

This sequence joins TRBV11-2 and TRBJ2-5; D is perhaps TRBD2 (5 bases). Trimming stripped 7 bases from V and 7 bases from J, with 19 bases between. The CDR3 covers 14 residues. CDR1 and CDR2 (germline): SGHAT, FQNNGV. CDR3 amino acids: CASNLQTGEGTQYF. In DNA form, the CDR3 reads TGTGCCAGCAACCTCCAGACTGGAGAGGGGACCCAGTACTTC. The entire variable domain, with the rest obtained from reference TRBV11-2 and TRBJ2-5, is as follows: EAGVAQSPRYKIIEKRQSVAFWCNPISGHATLYWYQQILGQGPKLLIQFQNNGVVDDSQLPKDRFSAERLKGVDSTLKIQPAKLEDSAVYLCASNLQTGEGTQYFGPGTRLLVL.

V gene TRBV5-5 combines with J gene TRBJ1-4; 8 nucleotides line up with TRBD1. The V segment lost 4 bases and the J segment 12 bases; nucleotides outside the gene matches: 17. The CDR3 is 16 amino acids. CDR1 and CDR2 (germline): SGHKS, YYEKEE (reference sequence). CDR3 coding DNA: TGTGCCAGCAGCCCGCACTTAGACAGGGGCGCTCCGGAACTGTTTTTT. This gives the protein CASSPHLDRGAPELFF. The whole variable domain, remainder taken from reference TRBV5-5 and TRBJ1-4, is DAGVTQSPTHLIKTRGQQVTLRCSPISGHKSVSWYQQVLGQGPQFIFQYYEKEERGRGNFPDRFSARQFPNYSSELNVNALLLGDSALYLCASSPHLDRGAPELFFGSGTQLSVL.

This rearrangement joins TRBV29-1 to TRBJ1-5; D is uncertain. The V end lost 6 bases, the J end lost 3 bases, and 15 bases lay between the germline ends. CDR1 and CDR2 from the germline V gene are SQVTM and ANQGSEA. The CDR3 runs 14 residues. The CDR3 region has the DNA TGCAGCGTCCTAACGGGAAGCACCAATCAGCCCCAGCATTTT. It yields the protein CSVLTGSTNQPQHF.

The J gene is TRBJ1-4, the V gene TRBV2; maybe TRBD1 (5 bases). The CDR3 is 16 residues long. Trimming removed 2 bases at V and 1 base at J, with 11 bases between. CDR1 is SNHLY and CDR2 is FYNNEI in the germline V gene. CDR3 sequence: CASSELGRGTNEKLFF. The DNA of the CDR3 is TGTGCCAGCAGTGAATTGGGAAGGGGAACTAATGAAAAACTGTTTTTT.

This chain uses TRBV9 with TRBJ1-3, with D perhaps TRBD1 (6 bases). Per the germline V gene, CDR1 is SGDLS and CDR2 is YYNGEE. Trimming pared 3 bases from V and 0 bases from J, leaving 10 bases between. This CDR3 contains 15 residues. CDR3: CASSAGDSSGNTIYF. CDR3 bases: TGTGCCAGCAGCGCAGGGGACTCCTCTGGAAACACCATATATTTT.

This clone was recorded only once. Here the CDR3 DNA reads TGTGCCAGCTCACCACCGGGAGGGGGAGCTAACTATGGCTACACCTTC. Translation: CASSPPGGGANYGYTF. This chain joins TRBV18 and TRBJ1-2; tentatively, D is TRBD1 (6 bases). V gave up 0 bases and J gave up 0 bases, with 11 bases separating them. Per germline, CDR1 KGHSH and CDR2 LQKENI. The CDR3 extends over 16 amino acids. Together with reference TRBV18 and TRBJ1-2, the CDR3 gives the full variable domain: NAGVMQNPRHLVRRRGQEARLRCSPMKGHSHVYWYRQLPEEGLKFMVYLQKENIIDESGMPKERFSAEFPKEGPSILRIQQVVRGDSAAYFCASSPPGGGANYGYTFGSGTRLTVV.

The chain links TRBV18 to TRBJ1-3; D not resolved. The CDR3 runs to 15 residues. Germline V lookup: CDR1 KGHSH, CDR2 LQKENI. V lost 0 bases and J lost 4, with 10 bases in between. CDR3 loop: CASSPPWSAGNTIYF. For the CDR3, the DNA is TGTGCCAGCTCACCACCATGGTCAGCCGGAAACACCATATATTTT.

This clone was counted between two and nine times. The chain has TRBV5-1 and TRBJ1-1; tentatively, D is TRBD1 (6 bases). The CDR3 runs 15 residues. V was shortened by 0 bases and J by 1 base, with 10 bases between the two germline ends. Germline assignment: CDR1 SGHRS and CDR2 YFSETQ. CDR3 protein: CASSLEPGANTEAFF. In DNA form, the CDR3 reads TGCGCCAGCAGCTTGGAGCCGGGGGCGAACACTGAAGCTTTCTTT.

The J gene is TRBJ2-5, the V gene TRBV4-1, with 7 bases matching TRBD1. The CDR3 sequence is 17 residues long. Unmatched junction bases numbered 8, after V lost 1 base and J lost 0 bases. The germline V gene encodes CDR1 MGHRA and CDR2 YSYEKL. This CDR3 is CASSQAATGYNQETQYF. As DNA, the CDR3 is TGCGCCAGCAGCCAAGCGGCGACAGGGTATAACCAAGAGACCCAGTACTTC.

The chain combines TRBV5-4 with TRBJ2-2, with a tentative D call TRBD2 (5 bases). Germline V gives CDR1 SGHNT, CDR2 YYREEE (reference sequence). Trimming removed 5 bases at V and 0 bases at J, with 17 bases between. The CDR3 sequence is 17 residues long. CDR3 protein: CASRHIVWGANTGELFF. CDR3 sequence (DNA): TGTGCCAGCAGGCATATCGTATGGGGAGCGAACACCGGGGAGCTGTTTTTT.

The chain couples TRBV11-2 to TRBJ1-1, with 7 positions matching TRBD1. J lost 0 bases, V lost 3 bases, and 4 bases had no gene match. CDR3 length: 15 residues. CDR1 is SGHAT and CDR2 is FQNNGV in the germline V gene. As DNA, the CDR3 is TGTGCCAGCAGCTTCGGACAGGTCATGAACACTGAAGCTTTCTTT. This sequence encodes CASSFGQVMNTEAFF.

As DNA, the CDR3 is TGTGCCTGGGTAGGGGTAGGGAACACTGAAGCTTTCTTT. This encodes CAWVGVGNTEAFF. The rearrangement links TRBV30 to TRBJ1-1, with TRBD1 as a possible D gene (5 bases). The CDR3 spans 13 residues. Per the germline V gene, CDR1 is GTSNPN and CDR2 is SVGIG (reference sequence). V was trimmed by 5 bases and J by 1 base, leaving 11 bases between them.

This chain joins TRBV20-1 and TRBJ1-2; no reliable D call. The CDR3 sequence is 11 residues long. V lost 2 bases and J lost 4, with 5 bases in between. Germline CDR1 is DFQATT and CDR2 is SNEGSKA (reference sequence). CDR3 sequence (DNA): TGCAGTGCTAGACAGAGCTATGGCTACACCTTC. It yields the protein CSARQSYGYTF.

This sequence joins TRBV4-1 and TRBJ1-4; D perhaps matches TRBD1 (6 bases). CDR3 length: 13 residues. Germline CDR1 MGHRA, CDR2 YSYEKL. Trimming stripped 5 bases from V and 2 bases from J, with 6 bases between. The CDR3 sequence is CASSRGTNEKLFF. The CDR3 bases are TGCGCCAGCAGCAGGGGGACTAATGAAAAACTGTTTTTT.

The V call is TRBV2, the J call TRBJ1-2; tentative D call: TRBD1 (5 bases). V gave up 3 bases and J gave up 4 bases, with 15 bases separating them. CDR3 size: 15 residues. Germline loops: CDR1 SNHLY, CDR2 FYNNEI. The DNA of the CDR3 is TGTGCCAGCAGTGAGGGCCAGGGCACTTTCTATGGCTACACCTTC. Translation gives CASSEGQGTFYGYTF.

The chain recombines TRBV7-9 with TRBJ1-4, with TRBD1 as a possible D gene (5 bases). CDR1 and CDR2 from the germline V gene are SEHNR and FQNEAQ (reference sequence). CDR3 length equals 12 residues. V gave up 8 bases and J gave up 8 bases, with 12 bases separating them. The CDR3 nucleotides read TGTGCCAGCGCCCAGGGTCGCGAAAAACTGTTTTTT. Translation: CASAQGREKLFF.